This entry concerns a single T cell receptor (beta chain). The target antigen is unknown. The CDR3 consists of 15 residues. CDR1 and CDR2 (germline): DFQATT, SNEGSKA (reference sequence). V dropped 6 bases and J dropped 6 bases, with 22 bases sitting between them. The sample comes from a study of human T cells and chemical hapten exposure. This sample's time point: pre-sensitization, week 0. Indicated treatment: therapeutic diphenylcyclopropenone sensitization with weekly scalp DPC. Study conclusions and caveats: Among expanded TCRs, significantly more large CDR3 similarity clusters formed than among controls. Counts of expanded TCRs (at PT1) showed a positive correlation with patch test score.

The study used a library that attached unique molecular identifiers to individual cDNA molecules. TCRdb processed the RACE reads anew with MiXCR; each CDR3 protein has one entry. The table lists about 120,000 distinct CDR3 sequences, approximately 13% of them singletons. The rearrangement links TRBV20-1 to TRBJ2-3; unclear D gene. This TCR was sampled from a woman aged 18-29 years with alopecia areata. Some clones in this sample may be carry-over from other donors' samples. The sample here was whole blood, taken in connection with sensitization to the hapten diphenylcyclopropenone (DPC). CDR3 sequence: CSAVHGGKGSDTQYF. The CDR3 region has the DNA TGCAGTGCAGTCCACGGCGGCAAAGGTTCCGATACGCAGTATTTT.